This TCR beta chain was obtained from a study of CD8 T cells in ankylosing spondylitis. With molecular barcodes, quantitative 5'-RACE was used to make the TCR beta libraries. TCRdb called the 5' RACE reads again in MiXCR, with one record for every CDR3 protein. Of 50,000 to 75,000 distinct CDR3 sequences listed, approximately 6% are singletons. Findings and caveats of the study: A TCR beta motif of roughly 8 highly homologous variants seemed to mark ankylosing spondylitis blood. Some motif variants had been reported before (in reactive arthritis synovial fluid and blood).

V trimming: 5 bases; J trimming: 5 bases; junction bases outside the gene matches: 9. Looked up from germline, CDR1 is SGHTA and CDR2 is FQGTGA. The CDR3 loop spans 14 amino acids. Note on this clonotype: Its antigen remains unknown.

The rearrangement links TRBV7-3 to TRBJ2-7; TRBD1 matches 7 bases. Sequences were obtained from synovial fluid, either unsorted or a sorted T cell fraction (not recorded which). This receptor was taken from a male donor with ankylosing spondylitis. The CDR3 coding sequence is TGTGCCAGCAGCCGCACCGGGACAGCAAACGAGCAGTACTTC. It codes for CASSRTGTANEQYF.